This entry lists 22 T cell receptor beta chains sequenced from one sample in a study of blood T cells in healthy people across ages. Next came a second PCR, run for about 7 to 12 cycles, which used a sample-barcoded 5' primer along with a J-beta primer mix. TCRdb ran MiXCR on the 5' RACE reads and lists one entry per CDR3 protein. The data show about 1.4 million distinct CDR3 sequences, roughly 59% seen once. Input material: blood. These receptors all stem from a man between 18 and 35 years old in good health.

J is TRBJ2-1 and V is TRBV7-9; weak D call: TRBD2 (6 bases). Deletions cut 1 base from V and 3 bases from J, with 19 bases between. The germline V gene encodes CDR1 SEHNR and CDR2 FQNEAQ (reference sequence). The CDR3 has 18 amino acids. CDR3 loop: CASSLDGVTGELYNEQFF. DNA for the CDR3: TGTGCCAGCAGCTTAGACGGGGTGACGGGGGAGCTCTACAATGAGCAGTTCTTC.

This rearrangement joins TRBV9 to TRBJ2-7; 8 bases map to TRBD2. CDR1 SGDLS and CDR2 YYNGEE come from the germline V gene. Trimming took 4 bases from V and 3 from J; bases not matched to a gene: 6. CDR3 length: 14 residues. CDR3 residues: CASSTAGADYEQYF. The CDR3 nucleotides read TGTGCCAGCAGCACAGCGGGGGCCGACTACGAGCAGTACTTC.

V and J are TRBV12-3 or TRBV12-4 and TRBJ2-1; TRBD1 is a possible D gene (6 bases). Deletions cut 10 bases from V and 4 bases from J, with 14 bases between. The CDR3 is made up of 13 amino acids. CDR3: CATRDIGYNEQFF. The CDR3 coding sequence is TGTGCCACCCGGGACATCGGGTACAATGAGCAGTTCTTC.

This clonotype was recorded once. The gene calls are TRBV30 and TRBJ1-4, with 7 bases aligning to TRBD1. Germline CDR1 reads GTSNPN; CDR2 reads SVGIG (reference sequence). The CDR3 runs to 15 residues. The V gene end was trimmed by 0 bases and the J gene end by 5 bases; junction bases not matched to a gene: 6. The CDR3 here is CAWSVLGRGNEKLFF. Here the CDR3 DNA reads TGTGCCTGGAGTGTACTGGGCAGGGGGAATGAAAAACTGTTTTTT.

J is TRBJ1-2 and V is TRBV10-3; 7 bases fit TRBD1. The trim removed 8 bases at V and 4 bases at J, leaving 10 bases unmatched. This CDR3 region has 14 residues. Per germline, CDR1 ENHRY and CDR2 SYGVKD. CDR3 in amino acids: CAIFPGGGPYGYTF. The CDR3 DNA reads as TGTGCCATCTTCCCAGGGGGGGGTCCCTATGGCTACACCTTC.

V and J are TRBV7-2 and TRBJ2-5, with TRBD2 identical over 9 bases. The DNA end is more similar to TRBJ2-7, so the J call may be wrong. The CDR3 extends over 14 amino acids. Germline lookup yields CDR1 SGHTA and CDR2 FQGNSA. CDR3 sequence reads: CASSLSGGRDEQYF. DNA for the CDR3: TGTGCCAGCAGCTTAAGCGGGGGGCGGGACGAGCAGTACTTC.

This chain links TRBV6-1 with TRBJ2-7, with D uncertain. CDR1 and CDR2 from the germline V gene are MNHNS and SASEGT. This CDR3 region has 14 residues. The V end was cut by 8 bases, the J end by 0 bases, with 14 bases between. The CDR3 DNA reads TGTGCCAGCCTGGGCCGGGTTAGCTCCTACGAGCAGTACTTC. Translating it yields CASLGRVSSYEQYF.

This clonotype occurred a few times. The chain uses TRBV6-5 and TRBJ2-7, with a tentative D call TRBD1 (9 bases). The germline CDR1 and CDR2 sequences are MNHEY and SVGAGI. This CDR3 spans 15 amino acids. V gave up 2 bases and J gave up 7 bases, with 18 bases separating them. As DNA, the CDR3 is TGTGCCAGCAGTTACGGGATTAGCGGGACAGGGGAGCAGTACTTC. Translating it yields CASSYGISGTGEQYF.

This chain uses TRBV30 with TRBJ2-5, with TRBD2 identical over 10 bases. The V segment lost 1 base and the J segment 11 bases; nucleotides outside the gene matches: 16. Germline CDR1 and CDR2: GTSNPN and SVGIG (reference sequence). CDR3 length: 16 residues. The chain's CDR3 is CAWSGGLAGGRSRQYF. In DNA, the CDR3 is TGTGCCTGGAGTGGCGGGTTAGCGGGAGGCAGATCTAGGCAGTACTTC.

The rearrangement joins TRBV5-5 to TRBJ1-6; D is uncertain. Deletions cut 0 bases from V and 10 bases from J, with 8 bases between. Per the germline V gene, CDR1 is SGHKS and CDR2 is YYEKEE (reference sequence). The CDR3 is made up of 13 amino acids. The chain's CDR3 is CASSLGNGSPLHF. For the CDR3, the DNA is TGTGCCAGCAGCTTGGGGAATGGGTCACCCCTCCACTTT.

The chain joins TRBV24-1 to TRBJ2-5; a weak D match, TRBD2 (5 bases). Germline V CDR1 and CDR2: KGHDR, SFDVKD. V lost 4 bases, J lost 0 bases, and 11 bases lay in between. CDR3 size: 15 residues. The CDR3 sequence is CATSEVAWNQETQYF. As DNA, the CDR3 is TGTGCCACCAGTGAAGTAGCGTGGAACCAAGAGACCCAGTACTTC.

The chain links TRBV29-1 to TRBJ2-1, with 8 nucleotides matching TRBD2. Trimming cost V 7 bases and J 9 bases; bases outside gene matches: 8. The CDR3 is made up of 12 amino acids. CDR1 and CDR2 from the germline V gene are SQVTM and ANQGSEA. CDR3 protein: CSARTSRAEQFF. The CDR3, as DNA: TGCAGCGCTAGGACTAGCAGGGCTGAGCAGTTCTTC.

This clonotype has more than one count but fewer than ten. The chain is built from TRBV4-1 and TRBJ2-7; the D is unclear. With 2 bases removed from V and 2 bases from J, the gap between germline ends came to 10 bases. This CDR3 spans 14 amino acids. CDR1 and CDR2 from the germline V gene are MGHRA and YSYEKL. As DNA, the CDR3 is TGCGCCAGCAGCCAACTACAGAAGACCTACGAGCAGTACTTC. This sequence encodes CASSQLQKTYEQYF.

This chain joins TRBV30 and TRBJ2-7; D call uncertain. The CDR3 has 14 residues. The germline V gene has CDR1 GTSNPN and CDR2 SVGIG (reference sequence). V was pared by 7 bases and J by 2 bases, with 18 bases between. DNA for the CDR3: TGTGCCTTCAGCCTTGAATCTGCAACCTACGAGCAGTACTTC. Protein sequence: CAFSLESATYEQYF.

CDR3 sequence reads: CASSFRTGGDIYGYTF. The CDR3 coding sequence is TGTGCCAGCAGTTTCCGGACAGGGGGGGATATCTATGGCTACACCTTC. The genes are TRBV6-6 and TRBJ1-2; TRBD1 matches at 10 bases. The CDR3 sequence is 16 residues long. V trimming: 4 bases; J trimming: 4 bases; junction bases outside the gene matches: 9. Germline V gene data show CDR1 as MNHNY and CDR2 as SVGAGI (reference sequence).

This clonotype was observed a single time. The gene calls are TRBV7-2 and TRBJ1-6; D unresolved. This CDR3 contains 14 residues. Germline loops: CDR1 SGHTA, CDR2 FQGNSA. The V end lost 1 base, the J end lost 7 bases, and 8 bases lay between the germline ends. The CDR3 coding sequence is TGTGCCAGCAGCTTAGGGTACGCGAATTCACCCCTCCACTTT. Protein product: CASSLGYANSPLHF.

This clonotype was found a few times. V and J are TRBV6-6 and TRBJ2-5; D is undetermined. There are 16 residues in the CDR3. Trimming pared 0 bases from V and 5 bases from J, leaving 16 bases between. CDR1 and CDR2 (germline): MNHNY, SVGAGI (reference sequence). DNA of the CDR3: TGTGCCAGCAGTTACTCGAAGACACAGTTTGAGGAGACCCAGTACTTC. It yields the protein CASSYSKTQFEETQYF.

The rearrangement joins TRBV20-1 to TRBJ2-7; 8 bases align to TRBD2. With V trimmed by 0 bases and J by 2 bases, 6 bases remained unmatched. The CDR3 spans 15 residues. Germline-derived CDR1 and CDR2 are DFQATT and SNEGSKA (reference sequence). CDR3 protein: CSARDRLANTYEQYF. The CDR3 DNA reads TGCAGTGCTAGAGATCGACTAGCGAACACCTACGAGCAGTACTTC.

The CDR3 spells CASSLGLAGPEQFF. The CDR3 DNA is TGTGCCAGCAGCCTGGGACTAGCGGGGCCTGAGCAGTTCTTC. The chain is built from TRBV4-2 and TRBJ2-1; 13 nucleotides agree with TRBD2. The CDR3 runs 14 residues. The junction had 3 bases not matched to a gene; V was cut back by 4 bases and J by 9 bases. The V gene's germline CDR1 is LGHNA and CDR2 YNFKEQ.

CDR3 protein: CASSSRLAGGWVPYEQYF. The CDR3 region has the DNA TGTGCCAGCAGCTCGAGACTAGCGGGAGGTTGGGTCCCCTACGAGCAGTACTTC. The chain combines TRBV7-2 with TRBJ2-7, with 13 bases that match TRBD2. Germline V gives CDR1 SGHTA, CDR2 FQGNSA. V was clipped by 4 bases and J by 2 bases; unmatched bases: 11. This CDR3 is 18 amino acids long.

This clonotype appeared a few times. The rearrangement uses TRBV4-1 and TRBJ2-3; 10 positions match TRBD2. From germline, CDR1 is MGHRA and CDR2 YSYEKL. Trimming removed 1 base from V and 4 bases from J; junction bases left unmatched: 8. There are 17 residues in the CDR3. The CDR3 bases are TGCGCCAGCAGCCAAGCTCTAGCGGGAGTATCGTCAGATACGCAGTATTTT. Translated, it gives CASSQALAGVSSDTQYF.

CDR3 amino acids: CSALQGALYNEQFF. CDR3 nucleotide sequence: TGCAGTGCTCTCCAGGGGGCTCTGTACAATGAGCAGTTCTTC. This chain links TRBV20-1 with TRBJ2-1; 8 bases are shared with TRBD1. CDR3 length equals 14 residues. Trimming removed 5 bases from V and 4 bases from J; junction bases left unmatched: 7. Germline-derived CDR1 and CDR2 are DFQATT and SNEGSKA (reference sequence).